Listed below are T cell receptor beta chains from one sample, sequenced in a study of blood T cell repertoires in COVID-19. TCRdb keeps only in-frame clones here, not all; method: immunoSEQ multiplex PCR. Among around 190,000 clones listed, about 80% were seen once. Material for sequencing was peripheral blood. The receptors were sampled from a human donor in a cohort sampled during active COVID-19. The CDR3 runs from the conserved cysteine through the conserved F or W. The order of the fields is V gene, clone size, D gene, J gene, CDR3 DNA, CDR3 protein. The D gene is left open where the match is weak. Size is omitted from some rows. Given values are once, few, many or a class for expanded clones.

TRBV3-1/TRBV3-2	NA	TRBD2	TRBJ2-3	TGTGCCAGCAGCCAGAGCGGGGGGGCCGGCACAGATACGCAGTATTTT	CASSQSGGAGTDTQYF
TRBV6-5	NA	TRBD1	TRBJ2-7	TGTGCCAGCAGTTCCCGGACAGGGCGCACCTACGAGCAGTACTTC	CASSSRTGRTYEQYF
TRBV5-1	once	TRBD1	TRBJ2-3	TGCGCCAGCAGCAGGACAGGGGCCGGGGATACGCAGTATTTT	CASSRTGAGDTQYF
TRBV24-1	many	NA	TRBJ1-2	TGTGCCACCAGCCGAGGTCCCTATGGCTACACCTTC	CATSRGPYGYTF
TRBV6-1	NA	NA	TRBJ1-6	TGTGCCAGCAGTGAAGCATCCTTCTATAATTCACCCCTCCACTTT	CASSEASFYNSPLHF
TRBV5-5	NA	TRBD2	TRBJ2-2	TGTGCCAGCAGCCGTCCGGGGCTAGCGGGTACCGGGGAGCTGTTTTTT	CASSRPGLAGTGELFF
TRBV19	NA	NA	TRBJ1-5	TGTGCCAGTAGTATGACGGAGGGCTCGGGCAATCAGCCCCAGCATTTT	CASSMTEGSGNQPQHF
TRBV20-1	few	NA	TRBJ1-1	TGCAGTGCTAGTATCGGTTCGTCGGGCACTGAAGCTTTCTTT	CSASIGSSGTEAFF
TRBV6-2/TRBV6-3	NA	TRBD2	TRBJ2-5	TGTGCCAGCATCCCACCTAGCGGAGAGACCCAGTACTTC	CASIPPSGETQYF
TRBV7-2	NA	TRBD2	TRBJ2-7	TGTGCCAGCAGCTTAGGGAGCGGGGGGGCCCAAAACGAGCAGTACTTC	CASSLGSGGAQNEQYF
TRBV28	NA	TRBD1	TRBJ1-1	TGTGCCAGCAGTCCAACCCGGAAACAGGGGGCTCCTGAAGCTTTCTTT	CASSPTRKQGAPEAFF
TRBV7-3	NA	TRBD2	TRBJ2-1	TGTGCCAGCAGCTTAAGTCCAGCGGGAGTTAATGAGCAGTTCTTC	CASSLSPAGVNEQFF
TRBV7-9	few	TRBD1	TRBJ1-6	TGTGCCAGCAGCATGGACAGGGGGCTGAGAGTTTCACCCCTCCACTTT	CASSMDRGLRVSPLHF
TRBV7-9	NA	NA	TRBJ2-5	TGTGCCAGCAGCCCGGGGAGGGAGACCCAGTACTTC	CASSPGRETQYF
TRBV6-1	few	NA	TRBJ1-2	TGTGCCAGCAGTGAAGCCAGGGTTGGTAAGCCGTCGCGTTACACCTTC	CASSEARVGKPSRYTF
TRBV4-3	NA	NA	TRBJ1-2	TGCGCCAGCAGCCAAGTTGGAGGCAGGGCGGGTCCGGGGGGTGGCTACACCTTC	CASSQVGGRAGPGGGYTF
TRBV7-2	NA	TRBD2	TRBJ2-7	TGTGCCAGCAGCCTTCACGCGGGGGACGCCTACGAGCAGTACTTC	CASSLHAGDAYEQYF
TRBV5-1	NA	NA	TRBJ2-3	TGCGCCAGCAGCCGCAGGGATGCCACAGATACGCAGTATTTT	CASSRRDATDTQYF
TRBV3-1/TRBV3-2	NA	TRBD2	TRBJ2-3	TGTGCCAGCAGCCTGAGAACTAGCGCAAGCACAGATACGCAGTATTTT	CASSLRTSASTDTQYF
TRBV4-3	once	TRBD1	TRBJ2-3	TGCGCCAGCAGCCAAGGGACAGGGGGTGTTGGAGGCACAGATACGCAGTATTTT	CASSQGTGGVGGTDTQYF
TRBV28	NA	NA	TRBJ2-2	TGTGCCAGCCAACAGACGAACACCGGGGAGCTGTTTTTT	CASQQTNTGELFF
TRBV6-5	NA	NA	TRBJ1-5	TGTGCCAGCAAGCGGGAATATAGCAATCAGCCCCAGCATTTT	CASKREYSNQPQHF
TRBV10-2	NA	TRBD1	TRBJ1-3	TGCGCCAGCTCAGCCCACCCGGGACAGGGAGGCTCTGGAAACACCATATATTTT	CASSAHPGQGGSGNTIYF
TRBV10-1	once	NA	TRBJ2-7	TGCGCCAGCAGTGAATCCCCGTCCTACGAGCAGTACTTC	CASSESPSYEQYF
TRBV7-8	once	TRBD1	TRBJ2-7	TGTGCCAGCAGCCCGTCGACAGGGAATACCTACGAGCAGTACTTC	CASSPSTGNTYEQYF
TRBV6-6	NA	NA	TRBJ1-2	TGTGCCAGCAGTTACTCGAACCACAGGGACTATGGCTACACCTTC	CASSYSNHRDYGYTF
TRBV27	NA	TRBD1	TRBJ1-6	TGTGCCAGCAGTTTTGAGGGGGCGGATAATTCACCCCTCCACTTT	CASSFEGADNSPLHF
TRBV7-2	NA	TRBD1	TRBJ2-7	TGTGCCAGCAGCTTCCGGGACAGGGAGGGCGAGCAGTACTTC	CASSFRDREGEQYF
TRBV10-3	NA	NA	TRBJ1-2	TGTGCCATCAGTGAGGGATCAGGGAATGGCTACACCTTC	CAISEGSGNGYTF
TRBV6-4	NA	NA	TRBJ1-1	TGTGCCAGCAAACGGGAACCAGCCTACACTGAAGCTTTCTTT	CASKREPAYTEAFF
TRBV24-1	once	NA	TRBJ2-3	TGTGCCACCTCACAAAGGGAGGTGAGGACAGATACGCAGTATTTT	CATSQREVRTDTQYF